This record covers a single T cell receptor beta chain. Its antigen is not identified. The sample comes from a study of cytomegalovirus exposure and HLA in healthy donors. The PCR ran on 60 Vbeta and 13 Jbeta primers. Profiled with immunoSEQ multiplex PCR; TCRdb holds only in-frame clones, not every one. Of approximately 87,000 clones in the sample, roughly four fifths are singletons; the top ten hold roughly 5.3%. This CDR3 is built from 14 residues. V lost 5 bases and J 6 bases, leaving 11 bases between the germline ends. Per the germline V gene, CDR1 is MNHEY and CDR2 is SMNVEV (reference sequence). General study points: When analyzed later, the rates of TCR association showed variation by HLA locus, with DRB1 the most and HLA-C the fewest.

The V and J genes are TRBV27 and TRBJ1-6; D is ambiguous. The sequenced sample was PBMCs. The sequence came from a woman in her late teens or twenties in good health and CMV-seropositive. As DNA, the CDR3 is TGTGCCAGCAGTCCCCGCGGGCCTAATTCACCCCTCCACTTT. Translating gives CASSPRGPNSPLHF.